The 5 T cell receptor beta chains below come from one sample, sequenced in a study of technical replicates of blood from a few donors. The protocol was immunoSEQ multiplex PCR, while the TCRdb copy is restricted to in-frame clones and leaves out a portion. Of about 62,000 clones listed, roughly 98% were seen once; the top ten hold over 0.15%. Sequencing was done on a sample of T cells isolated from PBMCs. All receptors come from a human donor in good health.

The CDR3 reads CASRAGGSQHF. Here the CDR3 DNA reads TGTGCCAGTAGGGCTGGGGGGTCCCAGCATTTT. The chain couples TRBV19 to TRBJ1-5; the D gene is possibly TRBD1 (5 bases). Trimming stripped 6 bases from V and 11 bases from J, with 11 bases between. Germline loops: CDR1 LNHDA, CDR2 SQIVND (reference sequence). This CDR3 is built from 11 residues.

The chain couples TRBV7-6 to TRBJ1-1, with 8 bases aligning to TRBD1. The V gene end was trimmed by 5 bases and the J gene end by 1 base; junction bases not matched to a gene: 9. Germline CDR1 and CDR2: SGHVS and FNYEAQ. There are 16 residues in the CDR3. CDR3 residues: CASSHGQGTKNTEAFF. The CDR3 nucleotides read TGTGCCAGCAGCCACGGACAGGGAACGAAGAACACTGAAGCTTTCTTT.

CDR3: CASSDPGTSGYTGELFF. For the CDR3, the DNA is TGTGCCAGCAGTGATCCCGGGACTAGCGGGTACACCGGGGAGCTGTTTTTT. The chain links TRBV28 to TRBJ2-2; 12 bases fit TRBD2. This CDR3 contains 17 residues. The germline V gene encodes CDR1 MDHEN and CDR2 SYDVKM. The V gene end was trimmed by 5 bases and the J gene end by 3 bases; junction bases not matched to a gene: 7.

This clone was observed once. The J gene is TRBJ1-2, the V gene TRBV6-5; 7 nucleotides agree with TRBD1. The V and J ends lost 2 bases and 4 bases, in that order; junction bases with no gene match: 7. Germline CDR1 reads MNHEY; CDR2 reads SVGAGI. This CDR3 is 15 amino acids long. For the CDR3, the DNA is TGTGCCAGCAGTTACGTGCCAGGGGGAGGCTATGGCTACACCTTC. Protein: CASSYVPGGGYGYTF.

DNA for the CDR3: TGCAGCCAGTATACAGGGACAAGTGAGACCCAGTACTTC. Translation: CSQYTGTSETQYF. The chain is built from TRBV29-1 and TRBJ2-5; the D gene is possibly TRBD1 (6 bases). The CDR3 has 13 amino acids. The germline gives CDR1 SQVTM, CDR2 ANQGSEA. V was pared by 8 bases and J by 5 bases, with 18 bases between.